This T cell receptor beta chain appears in the sequencing data of a study of T cells after yellow fever vaccination. TCRdb independently ran MiXCR on the 5' RACE reads; one entry per CDR3 protein. The sample contains around 140,000 distinct CDR3 sequences, 7.7% of which appear only once. Germline CDR1 and CDR2: DFQATT and SNEGSKA (reference sequence). This CDR3 comprises 14 residues. Between the trimmed V and J ends, which lost 6 bases and 4 bases, there was a span of 17 bases. This clonotype came up many times. Specimen: CD4+ T cells sorted from PBMCs, collected 5 days after the yellow fever booster vaccination. This chain links TRBV20-1 with TRBJ2-3; the D is unclear. This TCR came from a man aged 25-45 years who received the YFV17D yellow fever vaccine. CDR3 in DNA: TGCAGTGCGCTACGGGCCCAGGCGGCAGATACGCAGTATTTT. This codes for CSALRAQAADTQYF.